The subject of this entry is one T cell receptor beta chain. As yet, its antigen is unknown. The data are from a study of blood T cells in healthy people across ages. The donors, aged roughly 6 to 95, were healthy Caucasians from Russia. Study findings and constraints: Naive CD4+ cells and diversity were both higher in long-lived donors than in aged donors. The unsorted PBMCs prevented any conclusive comparison of naive versus antigen-experienced cells.

Through a sample-barcoded 5' primer and a J-beta primer mix, a second PCR was run for about 7 to 12 cycles. Every cDNA molecule carried a tag from a template-switch adaptor bearing 12 random nucleotides. TCRdb reprocessed the 5' RACE reads via MiXCR and lists one record per CDR3 protein. The table lists roughly 2 million distinct CDR3 sequences, about 49% of them singletons, with roughly 2.1% in the top ten. The origin of this receptor is a woman aged 40 to 50 in good health. Sequencing input: blood.

The CDR3 DNA follows: TGCGCCAGCAGCCAAGAGGGACAGGGGGGATCTGGCTACACCTTC. Amino acid sequence: CASSQEGQGGSGYTF. The chain employs TRBV4-1 and TRBJ1-2; 11 nucleotides align to TRBD1. This CDR3 comprises 15 residues. The V and J ends lost 0 bases and 7 bases, in that order; junction bases with no gene match: 4. Germline CDR1 reads MGHRA; CDR2 reads YSYEKL.